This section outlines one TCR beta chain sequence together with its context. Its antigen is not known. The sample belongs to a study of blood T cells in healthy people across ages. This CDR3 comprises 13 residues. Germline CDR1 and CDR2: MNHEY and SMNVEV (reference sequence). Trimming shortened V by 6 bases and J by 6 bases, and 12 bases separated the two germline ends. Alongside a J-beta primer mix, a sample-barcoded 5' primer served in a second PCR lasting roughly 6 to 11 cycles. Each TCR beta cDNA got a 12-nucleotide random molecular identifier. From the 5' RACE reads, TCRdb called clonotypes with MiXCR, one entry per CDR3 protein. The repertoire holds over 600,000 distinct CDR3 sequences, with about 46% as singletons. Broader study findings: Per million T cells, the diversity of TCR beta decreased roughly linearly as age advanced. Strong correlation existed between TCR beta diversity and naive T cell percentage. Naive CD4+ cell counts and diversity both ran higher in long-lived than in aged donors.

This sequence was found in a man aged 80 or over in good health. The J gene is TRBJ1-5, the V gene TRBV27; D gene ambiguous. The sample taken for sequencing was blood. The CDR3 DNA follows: TGTGCCAGCAGCCCCCAGGCCCTTCAGCCCCAGCATTTT. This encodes CASSPQALQPQHF.